This T cell receptor beta chain appears in the sequencing data of a study of shared clonotypes between healthy human individuals. Cells designated naive CD8 were CD45RO-negative and were positively selected for CCR7, with terminally differentiated effector memory CD45RA+ cells excluded. Recent vaccinations or acute infections were absent in the healthy HIV-negative adult donors. Trimming removed 6 bases from V and 2 bases from J; junction bases left unmatched: 11. CDR3 size: 16 residues. The V gene's germline CDR1 is MNHEY and CDR2 SMNVEV (reference sequence). This clone was detected only once. The protocol was immunoSEQ multiplex PCR, while the TCRdb copy is restricted to in-frame clones and leaves out a portion. The sample carries hundreds of thousands of clones, around 95% recorded once.

The genes are TRBV27 and TRBJ2-3, with 7 bases fitting TRBD2. The sample taken for sequencing was naive CD8+ T cells sorted from blood. This TCR came from a woman aged 25 to 39 in good health. CDR3 residues: CASSLLRAGDTDTQYF. CDR3 DNA sequence: TGTGCCAGCAGCCTCCTTAGGGCGGGAGACACAGATACGCAGTATTTT.